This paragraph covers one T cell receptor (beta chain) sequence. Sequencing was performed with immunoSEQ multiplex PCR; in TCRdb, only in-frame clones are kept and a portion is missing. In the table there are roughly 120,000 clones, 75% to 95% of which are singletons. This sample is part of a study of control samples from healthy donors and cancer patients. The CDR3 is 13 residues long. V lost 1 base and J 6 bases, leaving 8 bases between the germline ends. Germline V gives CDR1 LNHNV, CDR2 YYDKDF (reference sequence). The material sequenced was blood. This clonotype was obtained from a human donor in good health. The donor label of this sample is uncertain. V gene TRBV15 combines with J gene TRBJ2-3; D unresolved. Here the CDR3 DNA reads TGTGCCACCAGCAGAGTTCAAGCTGATACGCAGTATTTT. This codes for CATSRVQADTQYF.